The entry below describes one TCR beta chain. The antigen is undetermined. The CDR3 runs to 17 residues. The V and J ends lost 3 bases and 5 bases, in that order; junction bases with no gene match: 10. Germline assignment: CDR1 SGHAT and CDR2 FQNNGV. This specimen belongs to a study of T cell repertoires in cytomegalovirus infection. A single record per CDR3 protein comes from TCRdb applying MiXCR to the reads. Here the sample spans some 480,000 distinct CDR3 sequences, 25% to 35% being singletons. The sequence derives from a human donor in good health (CMV status not recorded). Some clones in this sample may be carry-over from other donors' samples. The V call is TRBV11-2, the J call TRBJ2-5; 12 nucleotides align to TRBD2. The sequencing used cultured PBMCs, collected from culture after CMV antigen stimulation. CDR3 nucleotide sequence: TGTGCCAGCAGCTTGGGACTAGCGGGCCCCCTCTGGGAGACCCAGTACTTC. It codes for CASSLGLAGPLWETQYF.